This TCR beta chain was recorded in a study of molecular identifiers for immune sequencing clone quantification. Whole-study results and caveats: In a background of around 1 million naive cells, spiked Jurkat TCR RNA from one cell was reportedly detectable.

In germline, CDR1 is MGHRA, CDR2 YSYEKL. The CDR3 length is 14 residues. This clonotype was counted a single time. The antigen remains unidentified. A much larger clone lies one base from this, so it may be a read error. TCRdb redid the calling of the PCR reads with MiXCR, one entry per CDR3 protein. In the table there are under 800,000 distinct CDR3 sequences, around 25% of which are singletons. The TCR comes from a human donor in good health. Some libraries in this study had Jurkat cell RNA spiked in. Sequencing input: naive CD8+ T cells from blood, with Jurkat cell RNA spiked in. Subset described: FACS-sorted CD8+CD4-CCR7+CD45RA+ naive T cells. This chain joins TRBV4-1 and TRBJ2-7; 12 nucleotides match TRBD1. The CDR3 DNA reads as TGCGCCGGCAGCCCAGGGACAGGGGGCACCGAGCAGTACTTC. Translation: CAGSPGTGGTEQYF.